These T cell receptor beta chains were read from a single sample in a study of cytomegalovirus exposure and HLA in healthy donors. Assay: immunoSEQ multiplex PCR; the TCRdb copy retains only in-frame clones and omits some. This repertoire shows approximately 180,000 clones, over 75% found once; its top ten account for around 2%. Sequenced sample: PBMCs. All receptors come from a man aged 18 to 30 in good health and CMV-seronegative. Both conserved end residues are part of each CDR3. The D gene is left open where the match is weak. Size values are once, few and many counts, or a class for expanded clones, and some rows have none.

V,D,J,size,DNA,CDR3
TRBV10-2,TRBD1,TRBJ2-7,-,TGCGCCAGCAGTGTGGCGGACAGGGAGCAGTACTTC,CASSVADREQYF
TRBV5-6,TRBD2,TRBJ2-7,-,TGTGCCAGCAGCGCTGCCCCTGCGGGGGGGGTCTACGAGCAGTACTTC,CASSAAPAGGVYEQYF
TRBV10-3,TRBD2,TRBJ2-3,-,TGTGCCATCAGTGGCCCCCTAGCGGGGGTGGGAGATACGCAGTATTTT,CAISGPLAGVGDTQYF
TRBV6-5,TRBD1,TRBJ2-7,-,TGTGCCAGCAGACTCGGGACAGGGGGATCGGAGCAGTACTTC,CASRLGTGGSEQYF
TRBV27,TRBD1,TRBJ2-1,-,TGTGCCAGCAGTCCGGACAGGGGAGCCAAGCAGTTCTTC,CASSPDRGAKQFF
TRBV6-5,TRBD1,TRBJ1-2,-,TGTGCCAGCAGGGGGGACAGGGGTTATGGCTACACCTTC,CASRGDRGYGYTF
TRBV25-1,-,TRBJ2-7,-,TGTGCCAGCAGACCCCGACAGGCGGCGGGAGTTACCGAGCAGTACTTC,CASRPRQAAGVTEQYF
TRBV2,TRBD1,TRBJ2-6,-,TGTGCCAGCAGTGAGCAGGGGGCTGGGGCCAACGTCCTGACTTTC,CASSEQGAGANVLTF
TRBV19,TRBD1,TRBJ1-4,-,TGTGCCAGTAGTTCAGGACAGGCCCGGGGTAATGAAAAACTGTTTTTT,CASSSGQARGNEKLFF
TRBV9,TRBD2,TRBJ2-1,-,TGTGCCAGCAGCGTAGGCACTAGCGGGAGCGTAGATGAGCAGTTCTTC,CASSVGTSGSVDEQFF
TRBV7-9,TRBD1,TRBJ1-1,-,TGTGCCAGCAGCTCGACAGGGCTTACCCTGGGATACGGAGCTTTCTTT,CASSSTGLTLGYGAFF
TRBV11-2,TRBD1,TRBJ2-7,few,TGTGCCAGCAGCTTAGCCTTTACCGGGACAGCGTTCGGGAACGAGCAGTACTTC,CASSLAFTGTAFGNEQYF
TRBV9,TRBD2,TRBJ2-2,-,TGTGCCAGCAGCGCCCGGACTAGCGGGGGGGTTAACACCGGGGAGCTGTTTTTT,CASSARTSGGVNTGELFF
TRBV30,TRBD2,TRBJ2-3,-,TGTGCCTGGAAACAAGGGCTAGCGGGGGGCGAGCAGTATTTT,CAWKQGLAGGEQYF
TRBV28,TRBD1,TRBJ2-5,-,TGTGCCAGCAGTTTCGCGGACAGGGGAGGCGAGACCCAGTACTTC,CASSFADRGGETQYF
TRBV20-1,-,TRBJ1-2,-,TGCAGTGCTAGCATCAGGGTTGGCTACACCTTC,CSASIRVGYTF
TRBV19,TRBD1,TRBJ2-7,-,TGTGCCAGTAGTAGCGTGGGACAGGGCTACGAGCAGTACTTC,CASSSVGQGYEQYF
TRBV7-2,-,TRBJ2-7,-,TGTGCCAGCAGCTTAAACCTCGGGGATTTATCCTACGAGCAGTACTTC,CASSLNLGDLSYEQYF
TRBV6-1,TRBD2,TRBJ2-1,-,TGTGCCAGCGAAGGACTAGCGGGTCACAATGAGCAGTTCTTC,CASEGLAGHNEQFF
TRBV21-1,-,TRBJ1-5,few,TGTGCCAGCAGCAAAGGGAAGGGGCTTATCGAGCAGCCCCAGCATTTT,CASSKGKGLIEQPQHF
TRBV7-2,-,TRBJ2-3,-,TGTGCCAGCAGCTTTGACAGACGGATAGATACGCAGTATTTT,CASSFDRRIDTQYF
TRBV6-5,TRBD2,TRBJ2-1,-,TGTGCCAGCAGTTACACGGGACTAGCGGGACCCAATGAGCAGTTCTTC,CASSYTGLAGPNEQFF